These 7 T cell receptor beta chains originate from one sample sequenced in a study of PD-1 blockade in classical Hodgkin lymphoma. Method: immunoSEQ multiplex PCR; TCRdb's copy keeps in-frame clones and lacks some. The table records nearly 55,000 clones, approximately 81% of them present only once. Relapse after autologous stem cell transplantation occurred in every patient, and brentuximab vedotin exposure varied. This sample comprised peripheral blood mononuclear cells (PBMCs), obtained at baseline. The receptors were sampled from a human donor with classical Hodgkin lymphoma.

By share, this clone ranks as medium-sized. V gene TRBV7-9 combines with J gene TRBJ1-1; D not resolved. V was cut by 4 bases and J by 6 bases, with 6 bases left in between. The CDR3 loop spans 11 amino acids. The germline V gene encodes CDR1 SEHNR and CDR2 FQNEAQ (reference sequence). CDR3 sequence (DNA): TGTGCCAGCAGCTCTGTGTCTGAAGCTTTCTTT. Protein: CASSSVSEAFF.

The CDR3 region has the DNA TGTGCCAGCTACCTAGCCGGGGTCTATGGCTACACCTTC. Translation gives CASYLAGVYGYTF. The rearrangement links TRBV5-6 to TRBJ1-2; D call uncertain. V lost 7 bases to trimming and J lost 4 bases, with 14 bases between them. CDR1 and CDR2 from the germline V gene are SGHDT and YYEEEE. This CDR3 contains 13 residues. The full variable domain, in which reference TRBV5-6 and TRBJ1-2 provide the parts outside the CDR3, is DAGVTQSPTHLIKTRGQQVTLRCSPKSGHDTVSWYQQALGQGPQFIFQYYEEEERQRGNFPDRFSGHQFPNYSSELNVNALLLGDSALYLCASYLAGVYGYTFGSGTRLTVV.

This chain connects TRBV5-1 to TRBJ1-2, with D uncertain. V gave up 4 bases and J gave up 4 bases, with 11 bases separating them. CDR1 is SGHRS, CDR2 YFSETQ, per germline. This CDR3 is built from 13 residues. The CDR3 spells CASSPESAYGYTF. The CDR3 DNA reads TGCGCCAGCAGCCCTGAGAGTGCCTATGGCTACACCTTC.

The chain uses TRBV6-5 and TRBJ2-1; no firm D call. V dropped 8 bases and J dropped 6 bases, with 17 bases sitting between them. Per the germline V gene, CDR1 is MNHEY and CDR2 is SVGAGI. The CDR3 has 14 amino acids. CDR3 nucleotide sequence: TGTGCCAGCGGACCCCCGGGCGTGCGCAATGAGCAGTTCTTC. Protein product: CASGPPGVRNEQFF.

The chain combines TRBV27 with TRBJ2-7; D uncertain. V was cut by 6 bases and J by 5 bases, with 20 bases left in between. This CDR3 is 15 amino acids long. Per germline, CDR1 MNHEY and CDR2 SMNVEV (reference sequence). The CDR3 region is CASRPRGPGRHEQYF. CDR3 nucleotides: TGTGCCAGCAGACCTCGCGGTCCCGGTCGACACGAGCAGTACTTC.

CDR3 in amino acids: CSVENPTNTEAFF. The CDR3 nucleotides read TGCAGCGTTGAAAATCCCACGAACACTGAAGCTTTCTTT. The chain joins TRBV29-1 to TRBJ1-1; D call uncertain. CDR3 size: 13 residues. Trimming removed 2 bases at V and 1 base at J, with 8 bases between. The germline CDR1 and CDR2 sequences are SQVTM and ANQGSEA. Complete variable domain (other parts from reference TRBV29-1 and TRBJ1-1): SAVISQKPSRDICQRGTSLTIQCQVDSQVTMMFWYRQQPGQSLTLIATANQGSEATYESGFVIDKFPISRPNLTFSTLTVSNMSPEDSSIYLCSVENPTNTEAFFGQGTRLTVV.

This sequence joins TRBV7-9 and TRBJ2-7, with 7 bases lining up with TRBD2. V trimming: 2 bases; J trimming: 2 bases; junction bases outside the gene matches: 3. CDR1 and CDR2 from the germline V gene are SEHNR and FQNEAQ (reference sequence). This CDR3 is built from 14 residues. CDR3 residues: CASSLLAGTYEQYF. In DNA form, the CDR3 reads TGTGCCAGCAGCTTATTAGCGGGCACCTACGAGCAGTACTTC.